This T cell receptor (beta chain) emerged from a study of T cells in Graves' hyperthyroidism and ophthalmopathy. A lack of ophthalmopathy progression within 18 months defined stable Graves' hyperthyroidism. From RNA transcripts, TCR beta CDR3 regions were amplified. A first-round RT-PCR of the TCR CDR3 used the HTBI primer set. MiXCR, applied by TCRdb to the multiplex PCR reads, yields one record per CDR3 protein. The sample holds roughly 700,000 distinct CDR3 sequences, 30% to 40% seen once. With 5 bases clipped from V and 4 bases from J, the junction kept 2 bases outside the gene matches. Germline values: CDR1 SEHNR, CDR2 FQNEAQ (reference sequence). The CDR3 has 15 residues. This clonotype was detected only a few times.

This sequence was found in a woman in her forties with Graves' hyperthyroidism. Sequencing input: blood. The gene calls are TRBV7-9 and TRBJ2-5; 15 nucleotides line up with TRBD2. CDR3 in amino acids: CASSRTSGRAETQYF. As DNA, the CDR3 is TGTGCCAGCAGCCGGACTAGCGGGAGGGCAGAGACCCAGTACTTC.